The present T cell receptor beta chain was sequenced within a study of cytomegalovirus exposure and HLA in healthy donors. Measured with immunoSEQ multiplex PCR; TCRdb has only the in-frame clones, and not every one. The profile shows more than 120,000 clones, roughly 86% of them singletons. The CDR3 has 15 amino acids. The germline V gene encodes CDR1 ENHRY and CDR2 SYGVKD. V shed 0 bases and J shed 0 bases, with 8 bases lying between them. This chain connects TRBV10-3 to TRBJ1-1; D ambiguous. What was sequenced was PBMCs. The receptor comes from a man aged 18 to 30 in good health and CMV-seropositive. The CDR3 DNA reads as TGTGCCATCAGTGAGTCGGGCAGGCTGAACACTGAAGCTTTCTTT. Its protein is CAISESGRLNTEAFF.